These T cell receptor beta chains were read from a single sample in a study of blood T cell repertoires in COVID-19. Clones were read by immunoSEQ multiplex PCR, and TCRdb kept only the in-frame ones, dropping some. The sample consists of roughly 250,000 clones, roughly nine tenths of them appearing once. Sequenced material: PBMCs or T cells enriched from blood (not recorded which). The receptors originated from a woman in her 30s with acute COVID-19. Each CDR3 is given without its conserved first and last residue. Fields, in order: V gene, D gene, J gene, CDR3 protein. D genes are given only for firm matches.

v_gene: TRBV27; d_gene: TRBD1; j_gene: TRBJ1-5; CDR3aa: ASSAQTGNNQPQH
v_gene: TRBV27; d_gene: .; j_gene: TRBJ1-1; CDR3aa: ASRIIQGTGTEAF
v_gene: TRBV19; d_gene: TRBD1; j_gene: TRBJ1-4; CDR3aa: ASSHPGQGNALAEKLF
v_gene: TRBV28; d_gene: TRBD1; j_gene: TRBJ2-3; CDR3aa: ASFGQGRDTQY
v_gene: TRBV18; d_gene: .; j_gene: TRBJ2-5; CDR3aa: ASSPVTSQETQY
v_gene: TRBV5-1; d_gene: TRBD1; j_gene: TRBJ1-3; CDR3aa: ASSTTGAIGNTIY
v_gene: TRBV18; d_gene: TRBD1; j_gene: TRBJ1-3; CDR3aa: ASSPASAFRTGAGNTIY
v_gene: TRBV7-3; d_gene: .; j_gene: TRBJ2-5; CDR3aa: ASSLYPRGREETQY
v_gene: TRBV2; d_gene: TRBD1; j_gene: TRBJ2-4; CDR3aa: ASNRDRIAKNIQY
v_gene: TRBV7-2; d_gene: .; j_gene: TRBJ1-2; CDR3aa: ASSKTGNYGYT
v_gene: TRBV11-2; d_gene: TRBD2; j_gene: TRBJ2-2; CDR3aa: ASSTLAGGNTGELF
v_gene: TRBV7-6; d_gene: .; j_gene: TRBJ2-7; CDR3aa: ASSLGAGDYEQY
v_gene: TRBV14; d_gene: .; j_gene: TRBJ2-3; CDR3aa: ASSQSGWYTDTQY
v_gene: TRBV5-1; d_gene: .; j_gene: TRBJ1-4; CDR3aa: ASSLWPLYGNEKLF
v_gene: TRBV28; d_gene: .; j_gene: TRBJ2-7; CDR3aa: ASSIKYEQY
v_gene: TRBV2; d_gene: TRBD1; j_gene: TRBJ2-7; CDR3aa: ASSVGRGRDEQY
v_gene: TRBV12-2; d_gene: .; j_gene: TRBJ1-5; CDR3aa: ASRLRRDRGRNQPQH
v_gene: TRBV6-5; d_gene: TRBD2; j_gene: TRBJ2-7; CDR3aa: ASSHATSGGQQY